The entry below gives a single TCR beta chain sequence along with its context. CDR1 is MNHEY, CDR2 SMNVEV, per germline (reference sequence). This CDR3 is 15 amino acids long. Trimming removed 5 bases from V and 8 bases from J, with 16 bases in between. These data are taken from a study of blood T cell repertoires in COVID-19. About the research overall: The cDNA or gDNA used as material had been derived from T cells, B-cell-depleted T cells, or PBMCs.

Here immunoSEQ multiplex PCR was the method, and the copy in TCRdb shows in-frame clones only, minus some. The data show approximately 90,000 clones, roughly 90% seen once. Sequences were obtained from peripheral blood. The chain uses TRBV27 and TRBJ1-6, with D unclear. This clonotype originated in a woman older than 75 with acute or convalescent COVID-19. In DNA, the CDR3 is TGTGCCAGCAGTCCTGGACGAGGGTGGGATTCACCCCTCCACTTT. It translates to CASSPGRGWDSPLHF.